The source of this TCR beta chain is a study of cytomegalovirus exposure and HLA in healthy donors (dated by TCRdb to 2015 to 2018). General notes on the study: An earlier analysis of some 600 of the donors reported roughly 300 Gb of sequence data and 100 million to 120 million unique TCR beta sequences obtained from some 200 million T cells. An early release that covered some 630 HLA-typed donors contained 250 to 350 gigabases of sequencing data and about 93 million unique TCR sequences. Of the 350 to 400 genotyped donors, approximately 83% fell in the genetic ancestry cluster associated with self-reported Caucasian donors. The study was designed to test whether signatures of past pathogen exposure could be identified by cataloging public T cell receptors. Using immunosequencing, the study profiled T cell repertoires from 640 or so subjects and related those repertoires to cytomegalovirus serostatus. A separate validation cohort of 100 to 150 different subjects was used in addition to the roughly 640-subject first cohort. High-throughput TCR immunosequencing, statistical association of individual TCRs with disease status, and machine learning were combined to predict cytomegalovirus infection status. In a later analysis, previously published TCR beta repertoires from several hundred donors were re-analyzed and high-resolution HLA genotyping was added so that TCR occurrence patterns could be studied. Rather than drawing on any new phenotypic data, the later analysis identified candidate immune exposures from TCR beta sequences and the way those sequences occurred across donors. An earlier analysis of approximately 630 of the donors applied high-throughput TCR beta sequencing to assess whether each TCR beta V gene segment acted as functional or pseudogenic. Donor age, sex, ethnicity and CMV serostatus were compiled alongside the repertoire data. A later genetic analysis used genome-wide SNP genotypes for about 60% of the 666 donors, treating that subset as a discovery cohort. Every discovery cohort repertoire had been produced on one sequencing platform. HLA typing included class I and class II loci at four-digit resolution. The number of donors typed differed by locus, with roughly 629-640 for A, B, C, DRB1 and DQB1, around 560 for DQA1, some 570 for DPA1, and around 450 for DPB1. Because of strong linkage in the cohort, a handful of DR-DQ haplotypes were treated as single units for association and clustering. Across 300 to 400 genotyped donors of the cohort, an average of approximately 220,000 unique TCR beta nucleotide sequences per donor were sequenced, and roughly a sixth of those sequences were non-productive. Study-level results and caveats: A total of 150 to 200 TCR beta chains were listed by the study as associated with cytomegalovirus. A cluster of highly shared sequence variants was judged likely to be a technical artifact of the sequencing pipeline. Across donors, most TCR sequences were observed very rarely, whereas some public TCRs were present in many individuals. The presence/absence analyses assumed that sequencing depth was roughly uniform across donors, and that assumption may not be true. Cytomegalovirus status was reported to be diagnosed by the classifier with high specificity and sensitivity in both the original and validation cohorts. In an earlier analysis of over 550 of the donors, most TCR beta V segments were observed in productive rearrangements about 87% or about 30% of the time, broadly matching IMGT annotations. A later genetic analysis reported fewer N-insertions in productive TCRs among donors in an Asian-associated ancestry cluster than the approximately 670-donor mean. In a later analysis, around 17,000 TCR beta sequences were associated with specific HLA alleles at a false discovery rate of 0.05. Most CMV-associated TCR beta chains appeared to be HLA-restricted in a later analysis, and the HLA associations seemed to be driven largely by CMV exposure. Because HLA typing was unavailable for some donors at each locus, only the typed subset was used in association tests. For the cohort, immune exposure information was limited to CMV serostatus. Strong co-occurrence of HLA alleles, especially DR and DQ, made assigning TCR associations to individual alleles difficult. According to a later analysis, TCR association rates differed among HLA loci, with DRB1 alleles showing the most associated TCRs and HLA-C alleles showing the fewest. A further reported finding was that TCR beta sequences accurately predicted the HLA-A and HLA-B alleles for most subjects in the first cohort. In a later genetic analysis, a missense DCLRE1C variant was associated with V-gene and J-gene trimming of TCR beta chains, and the association was replicated in an independent cohort. In vitro tests confirmed that three of the cytomegalovirus-associated TCR beta chains recognize cytomegalovirus antigens. Only TCR beta chains were sequenced in this cohort, and the absence of alpha or paired-chain data limited detectable features. A later analysis found that HLA-associated TCR beta chains were more clonally expanded and had lower generation probabilities than equally common non-associated chains. Approximately 18 rarely observed V segments, including chromosome 9 orphons, were excluded from the earlier analysis of several hundred of the donors because counts were too low. A later analysis reported that several top co-occurrence clusters appeared linked to parvovirus B19, influenza, CMV and Epstein-Barr virus. It was suggested by the authors that the approach could potentially be generalized to other disease states and immunological phenotypes. Correlated functional status among segregating V segments might reflect linkage disequilibrium, but an unknown experimental factor could not be ruled out.

Receptor libraries were prepared by the immunoSEQ multiplex PCR assay. A mixture of 60 forward primers for TCR Vbeta segments and 13 reverse primers for TCR Jbeta segments was used in the multiplex PCR. The CDR3 region of rearranged TCR beta genes was amplified from genomic DNA with a multiplex PCR assay. Amplified TCR beta libraries were sequenced as 87-base-pair reads on the Illumina HiSeq System. Under the source paper's analysis protocol: A later analysis counted around 72 million unique TCR beta chains across the 550 to 800 repertoires, and some 11 million of these chains were shared by at least two donors. A nearest-neighbor algorithm error-corrected the raw reads and collapsed the reads into unique sequences, merging closely related sequences to remove PCR and sequencing errors. To assign V, D and J gene segments, CDR3 sequences were aligned to IMGT reference sequences. For a sequence to be retained, at least a six-nucleotide match to both a V gene segment and a J gene segment was required. A rearrangement was called productive if the CDR3 had no stop codons and remained in frame with V and J, and every other rearrangement was called non-productive. Following IMGT convention, CDR3 was defined as the stretch from the second conserved V-encoded cysteine to the conserved J-encoded phenylalanine. Sequences without an unambiguous match to a single V gene segment were excluded from the earlier analysis of about 640 of the donors. In an earlier analysis of some 590 of the donors, a V segment was called functional when productive rearrangements were above 56.7%, and segregating when the standard deviation between donors exceeded 5%. A statistical classification framework was built to diagnose cytomegalovirus status from the catalog of TCR beta chain sequences. A later analysis assigned V and J genes by comparing TCR nucleotide sequences with IMGT/GENE-DB human TR gene sequences. In a later analysis, CDR3 sequences and most-parsimonious VDJ recombination scenarios were assigned using the TCRdist pipeline. A later analysis defined each TCR beta chain by its CDR3 amino acid sequence plus V-gene family, and excluded reads lacking a unique V-gene family. To address suspected cross-contamination and a sequencing artifact, a later analysis removed approximately 600 highly shared, low-generation-probability nucleotide sequences. For each public chain, a later analysis derived a clonal expansion index from normalized ranks of inferred template counts within each repertoire. Generation probabilities in a later analysis came from a VDJ recombination model fitted to out-of-frame rearrangements, and those results were checked against IGoR. A later analysis scored TCR-TCR, TCR-HLA and TCR-CMV co-occurrence with hypergeometric tests, applying a repertoire-size bias correction to TCR pairs. To estimate false discovery rates, a later analysis permuted the HLA or CMV assignments 20 times. A later analysis grouped co-occurring TCRs with DBSCAN, adding TCRdist sequence similarity when clustering within HLA-allele-positive subsets. For co-occurrence clustering, repertoires with fewer than 30,000 or more than 120,000 public chains were excluded, along with about five repertoires with anomalous nucleotide sharing. As stored in TCRdb, this immuneACCESS dataset retains in-frame rearrangements with V and J assigned. A fraction of the clones does not appear; measured against another copy, unresolved V genes explain less than half of the discrepancy, and the remainder lacks a known reason. The V and J calls and clone size come from that table; D and trimming were worked out from the DNA. The sample table contains about 160,000 clones; only one count was recorded for less than 85% of them. The top ten hold over 1.1% of the sample.

The cohort consisted of some 670 healthy bone marrow donors. At the time of sampling, every cohort member was nominally healthy, though immune exposures that went unrecorded were likely present. The donor tested CMV seronegative and was one of the 352 seronegative cohort members. A peripheral blood sample was provided by each donor, and peripheral blood mononuclear cells were used for TCR beta sequencing. Genomic DNA extraction from the blood cell samples was performed with the Qiagen DNeasy Blood Extraction Kit. Of note for this clone: Its specific antigen is unknown. No per-base quality is available; no much larger clone lies one base away.

Sequencing was carried out using PBMCs. The receptor was isolated from a man between 60 and 75 years old in good health and CMV-seronegative.

The nucleotides are TGCGCCAGCAGCTTGGGCCGGAGGGGCCAAGAGACCCAGTACTTC. Protein translation: CASSLGRRGQETQYF. The rearrangement joined TRBV5-1 to TRBJ2-5; TRBD2 is perhaps the D gene, given 6 matching bases. Taken from the germline V gene, the CDR1 and CDR2 loops are SGHRS and YFSETQ. The CDR3 covers 15 residues, taking in both the cysteine and the phenylalanine. Of the read, only the CDR3 DNA is kept; its 45 bases are in frame from base 1. The V end loses 0 bases and the J end loses 1 base, and a stretch of 10 bases separates them. The full variable domain, with segments outside the CDR3 supplied by the reference TRBV5-1 and TRBJ2-5 proteins, appears as KAGVTQTPRYLIKTRGQQVTLSCSPISGHRSVSWYQQTPGQGLQFLFEYFSETQRNKGNFPGRFSGRQFSNSRSEMNVSTLELGDSALYLCASSLGRRGQETQYFGPGTRLLVL.